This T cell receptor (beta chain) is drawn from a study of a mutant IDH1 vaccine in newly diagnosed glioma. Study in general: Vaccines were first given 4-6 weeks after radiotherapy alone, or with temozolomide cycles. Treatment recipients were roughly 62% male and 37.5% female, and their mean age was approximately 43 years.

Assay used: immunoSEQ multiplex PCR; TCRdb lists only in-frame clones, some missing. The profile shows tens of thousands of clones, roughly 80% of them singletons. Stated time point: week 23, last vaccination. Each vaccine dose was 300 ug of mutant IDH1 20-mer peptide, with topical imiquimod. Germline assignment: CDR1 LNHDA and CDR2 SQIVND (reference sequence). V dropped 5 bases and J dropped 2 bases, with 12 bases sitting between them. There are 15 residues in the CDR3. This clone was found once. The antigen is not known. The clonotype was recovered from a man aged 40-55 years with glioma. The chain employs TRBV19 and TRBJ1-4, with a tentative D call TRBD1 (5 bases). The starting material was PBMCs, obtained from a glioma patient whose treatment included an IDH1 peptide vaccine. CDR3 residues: CASSAQAATNEKLFF. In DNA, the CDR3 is TGTGCCAGTAGTGCACAGGCCGCTACTAATGAAAAACTGTTTTTT.